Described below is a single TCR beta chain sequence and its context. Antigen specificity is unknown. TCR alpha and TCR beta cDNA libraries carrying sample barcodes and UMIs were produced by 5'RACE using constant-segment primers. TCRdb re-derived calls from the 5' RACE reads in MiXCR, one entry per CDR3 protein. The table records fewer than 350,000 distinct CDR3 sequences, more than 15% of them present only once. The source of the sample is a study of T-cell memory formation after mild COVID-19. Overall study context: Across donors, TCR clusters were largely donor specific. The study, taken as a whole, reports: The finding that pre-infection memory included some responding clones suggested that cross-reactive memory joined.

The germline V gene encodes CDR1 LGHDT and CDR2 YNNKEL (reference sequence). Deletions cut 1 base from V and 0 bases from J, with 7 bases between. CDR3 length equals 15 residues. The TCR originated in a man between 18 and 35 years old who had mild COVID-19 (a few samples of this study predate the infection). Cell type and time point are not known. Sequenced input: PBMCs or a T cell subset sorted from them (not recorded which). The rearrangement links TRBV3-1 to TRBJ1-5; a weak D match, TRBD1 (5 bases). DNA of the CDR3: TGTGCCAGCAGCCAAGCTCAGGGTAGCAATCAGCCCCAGCATTTT. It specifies CASSQAQGSNQPQHF.